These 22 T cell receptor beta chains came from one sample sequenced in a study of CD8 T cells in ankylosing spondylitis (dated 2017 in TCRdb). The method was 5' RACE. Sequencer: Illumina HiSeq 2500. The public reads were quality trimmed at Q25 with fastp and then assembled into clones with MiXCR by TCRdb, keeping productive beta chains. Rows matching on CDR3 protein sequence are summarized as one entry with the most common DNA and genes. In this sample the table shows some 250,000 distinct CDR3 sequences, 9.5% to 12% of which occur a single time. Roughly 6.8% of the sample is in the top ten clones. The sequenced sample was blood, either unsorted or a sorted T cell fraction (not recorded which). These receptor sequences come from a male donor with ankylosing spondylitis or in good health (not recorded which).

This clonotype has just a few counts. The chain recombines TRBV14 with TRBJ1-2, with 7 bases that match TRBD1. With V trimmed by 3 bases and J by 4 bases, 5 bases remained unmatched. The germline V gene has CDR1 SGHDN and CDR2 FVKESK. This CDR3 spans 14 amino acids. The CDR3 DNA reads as TGTGCCAGCAGCCACACCGGGACAGTCTATGGCTACACCTTC. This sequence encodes CASSHTGTVYGYTF.

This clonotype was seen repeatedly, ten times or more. The CDR3 nucleotides read TGTGCCACCAGGGGAACGGGTGAAAGCGGGATTCGGCCCTACGAGCAGTACTTC. Protein product: CATRGTGESGIRPYEQYF. The V gene is TRBV15, the J gene TRBJ2-7; 7 bases agree with TRBD2. J lost 2 bases, V lost 6 bases, and 19 bases had no gene match. Germline V lookup: CDR1 LNHNV, CDR2 YYDKDF (reference sequence). The CDR3 is 18 amino acids.

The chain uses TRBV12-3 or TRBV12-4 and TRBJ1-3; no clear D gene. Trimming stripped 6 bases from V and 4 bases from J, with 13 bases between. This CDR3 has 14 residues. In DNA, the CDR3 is TGTGCCAGCAGAACCGGGATTTCCGGAAACACCATATATTTT. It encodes CASRTGISGNTIYF.

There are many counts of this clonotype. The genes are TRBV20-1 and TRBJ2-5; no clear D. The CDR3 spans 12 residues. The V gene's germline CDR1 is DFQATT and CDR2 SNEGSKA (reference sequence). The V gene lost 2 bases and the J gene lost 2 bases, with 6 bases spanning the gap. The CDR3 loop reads CSARQVQETQYF. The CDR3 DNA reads TGCAGTGCTAGACAGGTTCAAGAGACCCAGTACTTC.

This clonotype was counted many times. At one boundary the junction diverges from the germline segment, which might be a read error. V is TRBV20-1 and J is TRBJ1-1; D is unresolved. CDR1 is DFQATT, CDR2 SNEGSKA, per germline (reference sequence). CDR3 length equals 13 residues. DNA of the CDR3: TGCAGTGCGAGAGGTCAGGTCGCCACTGAAGCTTTCTTT. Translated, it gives CSARGQVATEAFF.

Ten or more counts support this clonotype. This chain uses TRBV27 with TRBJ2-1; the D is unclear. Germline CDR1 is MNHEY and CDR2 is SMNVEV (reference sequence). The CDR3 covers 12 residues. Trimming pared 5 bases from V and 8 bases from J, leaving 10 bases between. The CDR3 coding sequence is TGTGCCAGCAGTATTCCGGGTGATGAGCAGTTCTTC. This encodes CASSIPGDEQFF.

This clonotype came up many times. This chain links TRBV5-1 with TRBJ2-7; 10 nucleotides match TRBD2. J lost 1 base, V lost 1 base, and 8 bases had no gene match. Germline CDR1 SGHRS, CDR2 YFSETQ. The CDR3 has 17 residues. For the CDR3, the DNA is TGCGCCAGCAGCTTGTTGTCTAGCGGGAGAGCATCCTACGAGCAGTACTTC. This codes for CASSLLSSGRASYEQYF.

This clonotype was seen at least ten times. The CDR3 region is CASSLTGSSYNEQFF. Written as DNA, the CDR3 is TGCGCCAGCAGCTTGACGGGGAGCTCCTACAATGAGCAGTTCTTC. The V call is TRBV5-1, the J call TRBJ2-1; possible D gene TRBD2, 5 bases. This CDR3 is 15 amino acids long. CDR1 is SGHRS and CDR2 is YFSETQ in the germline V gene. The V end was cut by 1 base, the J end by 0 bases, with 8 bases between.

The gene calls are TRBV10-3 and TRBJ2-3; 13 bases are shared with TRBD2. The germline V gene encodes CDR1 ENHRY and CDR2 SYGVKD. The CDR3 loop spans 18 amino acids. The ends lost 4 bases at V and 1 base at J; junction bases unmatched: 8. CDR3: CAISVTSGGARGTDTQYF. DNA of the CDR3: TGTGCCATCAGTGTAACTAGCGGGGGGGCGCGAGGCACAGATACGCAGTATTTT.

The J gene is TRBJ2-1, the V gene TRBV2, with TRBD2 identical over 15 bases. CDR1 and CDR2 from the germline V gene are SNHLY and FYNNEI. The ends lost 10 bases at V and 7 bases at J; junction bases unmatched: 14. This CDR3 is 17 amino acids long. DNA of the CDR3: TGTGCCACAAGCCGGACTAGCGGGGGGGCTATAAGGAATGAGCAGTTCTTC. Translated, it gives CATSRTSGGAIRNEQFF.

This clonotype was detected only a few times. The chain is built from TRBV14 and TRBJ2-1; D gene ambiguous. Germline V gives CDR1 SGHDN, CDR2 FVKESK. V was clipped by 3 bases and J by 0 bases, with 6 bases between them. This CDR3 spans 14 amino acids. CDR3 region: CASSHLDSYNEQFF. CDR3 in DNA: TGTGCCAGCAGCCACCTAGACTCCTACAATGAGCAGTTCTTC.

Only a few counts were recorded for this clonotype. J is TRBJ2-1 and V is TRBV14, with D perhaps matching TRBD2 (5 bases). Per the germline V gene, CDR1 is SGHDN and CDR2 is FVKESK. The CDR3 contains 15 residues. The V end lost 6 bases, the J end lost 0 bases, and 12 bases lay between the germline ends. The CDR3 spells CASSRLGSSYNEQFF. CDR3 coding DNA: TGTGCCAGCAGTAGGTTGGGGAGCTCCTACAATGAGCAGTTCTTC.

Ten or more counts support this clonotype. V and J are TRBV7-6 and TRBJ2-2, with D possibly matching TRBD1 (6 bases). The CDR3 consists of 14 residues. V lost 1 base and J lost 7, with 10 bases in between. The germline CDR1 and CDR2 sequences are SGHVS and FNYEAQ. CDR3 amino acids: CASSLGRGGGELFF. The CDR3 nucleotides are TGTGCCAGCAGCTTAGGCAGGGGTGGCGGGGAGCTGTTTTTT.

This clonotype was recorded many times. For the CDR3, the DNA is TGCGCCAGCAGCGTGCCCCCCTTGGCAGGCCCAAACTACGAGCAGTACTTC. It yields the protein CASSVPPLAGPNYEQYF. This chain links TRBV5-1 with TRBJ2-7; D gene ambiguous. Trimming took 4 bases from V and 3 from J, leaving 23 bases between them. CDR1 and CDR2 from the germline V gene are SGHRS and YFSETQ. The length of the CDR3 is 17 residues.

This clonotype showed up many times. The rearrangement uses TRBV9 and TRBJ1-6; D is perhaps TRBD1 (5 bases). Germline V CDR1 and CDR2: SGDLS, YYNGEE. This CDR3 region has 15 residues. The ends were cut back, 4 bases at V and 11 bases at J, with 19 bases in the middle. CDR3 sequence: CASSPTYRSPTPLHF. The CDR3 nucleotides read TGTGCCAGCAGCCCAACCTACAGGTCCCCAACACCCCTCCACTTT.

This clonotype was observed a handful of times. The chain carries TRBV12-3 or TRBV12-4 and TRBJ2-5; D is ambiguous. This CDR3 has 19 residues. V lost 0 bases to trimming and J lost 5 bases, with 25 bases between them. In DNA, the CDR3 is TGTGCCAGCAGTTTAGCGCGAGAAGTAAACAGTATAAGATCGGAGACCCAGTACTTC. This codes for CASSLAREVNSIRSETQYF.

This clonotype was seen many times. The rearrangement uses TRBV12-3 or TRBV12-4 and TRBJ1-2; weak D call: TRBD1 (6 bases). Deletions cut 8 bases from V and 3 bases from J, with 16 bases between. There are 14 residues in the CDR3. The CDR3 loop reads CASSWGGADYGYTF. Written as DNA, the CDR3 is TGTGCCAGCTCCTGGGGGGGCGCCGACTATGGCTACACCTTC.

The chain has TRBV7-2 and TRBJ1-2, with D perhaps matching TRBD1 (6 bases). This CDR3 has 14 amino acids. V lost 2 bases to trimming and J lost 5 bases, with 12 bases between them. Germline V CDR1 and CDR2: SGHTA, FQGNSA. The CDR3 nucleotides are TGTGCCAGCAGCTTAAATAGACAGGCGTATGGCTACACCTTC. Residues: CASSLNRQAYGYTF.

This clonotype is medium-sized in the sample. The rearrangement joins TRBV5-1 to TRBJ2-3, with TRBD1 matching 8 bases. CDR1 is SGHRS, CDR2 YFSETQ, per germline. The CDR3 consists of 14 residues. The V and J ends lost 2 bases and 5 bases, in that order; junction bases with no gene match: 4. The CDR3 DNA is TGCGCCAGCAGCTTCGGACAGGGAGGAGATACGCAGTATTTT. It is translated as CASSFGQGGDTQYF. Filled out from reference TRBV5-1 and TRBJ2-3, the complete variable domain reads KAGVTQTPRYLIKTRGQQVTLSCSPISGHRSVSWYQQTPGQGLQFLFEYFSETQRNKGNFPGRFSGRQFSNSRSEMNVSTLELGDSALYLCASSFGQGGDTQYFGPGTRLTVL.

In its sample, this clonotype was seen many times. In DNA, the CDR3 is TGTGCCAGCAGTCCCTCAAGCGGAAACACCGGGGAGCTGTTTTTT. Translation: CASSPSSGNTGELFF. The chain carries TRBV6-1 and TRBJ2-2, with TRBD2 as a possible D gene (5 bases). The length of the CDR3 is 15 residues. CDR1 MNHNS and CDR2 SASEGT come from the germline V gene. The ends were cut back, 5 bases at V and 2 bases at J, with 12 bases in the middle.

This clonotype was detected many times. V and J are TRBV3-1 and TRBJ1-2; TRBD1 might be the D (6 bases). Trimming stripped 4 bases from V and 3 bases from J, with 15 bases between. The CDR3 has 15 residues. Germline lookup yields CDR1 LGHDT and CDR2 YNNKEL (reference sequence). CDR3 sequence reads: CASSPGGQEHYGYTF. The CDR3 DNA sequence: TGTGCCAGCAGCCCCGGGGGACAAGAGCACTATGGCTACACCTTC.

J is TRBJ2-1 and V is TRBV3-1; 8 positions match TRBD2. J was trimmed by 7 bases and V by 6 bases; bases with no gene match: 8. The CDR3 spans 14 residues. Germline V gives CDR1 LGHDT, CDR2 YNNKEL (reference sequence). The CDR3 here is CASRVSAGVNEQFF. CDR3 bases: TGTGCCAGCAGGGTCTCAGCGGGGGTAAATGAGCAGTTCTTC.